This passage covers 16 T cell receptor beta chains from one sample sequenced in a study of OX40 agonist ivuxolimab in advanced cancers. TCRdb's table, derived via immunoSEQ multiplex PCR, lists solely in-frame clones and lacks some. This table has 50,000 or so clones, 70% to 90% appearing once. Sequencing was performed on CD4+ or CD8+ T cells sorted from blood, taken in a trial of the OX40 agonist ivuxolimab. Receptors originate from an adult with an advanced solid tumor such as melanoma, head and neck, liver or kidney cancer.

The DNA for the CDR3 is TGCGCCAGCAGCCAAAGAGGGGGGTCGTGGGGGGCCCCCGACTATGGCTACACCTTC. Translating it yields CASSQRGGSWGAPDYGYTF. This chain links TRBV4-1 with TRBJ1-2, with a possible D match to TRBD1 (6 bases). Between the trimmed V and J ends, which lost 2 bases and 3 bases, there was a span of 25 bases. Germline CDR1 is MGHRA and CDR2 is YSYEKL. CDR3 size: 19 residues.

CDR3 protein: CASSSAGGTGANVLTF. CDR3 bases: TGTGCCAGTAGTTCAGCGGGAGGAACGGGGGCCAACGTCCTGACTTTC. The rearrangement links TRBV19 to TRBJ2-6; 9 nucleotides agree with TRBD2. This CDR3 has 16 residues. J was trimmed by 4 bases and V by 5 bases; bases with no gene match: 6. From germline, CDR1 is LNHDA and CDR2 SQIVND (reference sequence).

V and J are TRBV7-3 and TRBJ2-3; TRBD2 matches at 10 bases. Germline CDR1 and CDR2: SGHTA and FQGTGA. The CDR3 loop spans 15 amino acids. V gave up 4 bases and J gave up 3 bases; unmatched junction bases: 4. CDR3 sequence: CASSSGLAVTDTQYF. The CDR3 nucleotides are TGTGCCAGCAGCTCTGGACTAGCGGTGACAGATACGCAGTATTTT.

V usage is TRBV6-8 and J usage is TRBJ2-2; 13 bases fit TRBD2. Trimming cost V 5 bases and J 8 bases; bases outside gene matches: 5. The CDR3 is 15 residues long. Germline V gene lookup returns CDR1 MNHGY and CDR2 SAAAGT. The DNA for the CDR3 is TGTGCCAGCAGTCTGACTAGCGGGAGGAAGGGGGAGCTGTTTTTT. Amino acids: CASSLTSGRKGELFF.

The chain recombines TRBV27 with TRBJ1-1; the D gene is possibly TRBD1 (5 bases). The V gene lost 1 base and the J gene lost 3 bases, with 15 bases spanning the gap. This CDR3 contains 16 residues. The germline gives CDR1 MNHEY, CDR2 SMNVEV (reference sequence). The CDR3 is CASSLLGFARDTEAFF. The CDR3 DNA is TGTGCCAGCAGTTTATTAGGTTTTGCCAGGGACACTGAAGCTTTCTTT.

The rearrangement links TRBV30 to TRBJ2-3, with TRBD2 matching over 14 bases. This CDR3 comprises 17 residues. Trimming at V came to 1 base and at J to 4 bases, leaving 7 bases not matched to a gene. In germline, CDR1 is GTSNPN, CDR2 SVGIG (reference sequence). As DNA, the CDR3 is TGTGCCTGGAGTGCCGGGACTAGCGGGAGTAAGGCAGATACGCAGTATTTT. It specifies CAWSAGTSGSKADTQYF.

This chain uses TRBV7-2 with TRBJ1-1; no clear D. Germline CDR1 is SGHTA and CDR2 is FQGNSA. V was pared by 5 bases and J by 0 bases, with 19 bases between. This CDR3 spans 17 amino acids. This CDR3 is CASSLLPWEIMNTEAFF. CDR3 coding DNA: TGTGCCAGCAGCCTCCTACCCTGGGAGATAATGAACACTGAAGCTTTCTTT. Full variable domain (missing parts from reference TRBV7-2 and TRBJ1-1): GAGVSQSPSNKVTEKGKDVELRCDPISGHTALYWYRQSLGQGLEFLIYFQGNSAPDKSGLPSDRFSAERTGGSVSTLTIQRTQQEDSAVYLCASSLLPWEIMNTEAFFGQGTRLTVV.

The rearrangement uses TRBV4-1 and TRBJ2-1; D unresolved. CDR3 length: 15 amino acids. CDR1 and CDR2 (germline): MGHRA, YSYEKL. Trimming removed 1 base from V and 3 bases from J, with 10 bases in between. CDR3 DNA: TGCGCCAGCAGCCAAGGGTTCGCTGGCTACAATGAGCAGTTCTTC. Its translation: CASSQGFAGYNEQFF.

This clone has just one count. The rearrangement joins TRBV18 to TRBJ1-1; D is undetermined. The CDR3 sequence is 16 residues long. CDR1 is KGHSH, CDR2 LQKENI, per germline. Trimming pared 3 bases from V and 0 bases from J, leaving 14 bases between. The CDR3 protein is CASSPAEGRMNTEAFF. CDR3 in DNA: TGTGCCAGCTCACCTGCGGAAGGGCGGATGAACACTGAAGCTTTCTTT.

The chain has TRBV11-3 and TRBJ2-7, with TRBD2 matching 10 bases. The V and J ends lost 2 bases and 2 bases, in that order; junction bases with no gene match: 3. The CDR3 totals 15 residues. From germline, CDR1 is SGHNT and CDR2 YENEEA. DNA for the CDR3: TGTGCCAGCAGCTTATACAGCGGGAGGGCCTACGAGCAGTACTTC. Translating gives CASSLYSGRAYEQYF.

The V call is TRBV19, the J call TRBJ2-1, with a tentative D call TRBD1 (5 bases). With 3 bases removed from V and 8 bases from J, the gap between germline ends came to 11 bases. The CDR3 is 13 amino acids. Germline V gene sequence: CDR1 LNHDA, CDR2 SQIVND (reference sequence). The CDR3 DNA follows: TGTGCCAGTAGTATTCAGATAGGGGATGAGCAGTTCTTC. Translating gives CASSIQIGDEQFF.

This clone has just a few counts. V is TRBV4-1 and J is TRBJ1-5; D perhaps matches TRBD1 (5 bases). The CDR3 loop spans 15 amino acids. Germline V gives CDR1 MGHRA, CDR2 YSYEKL. Trimming took 0 bases from V and 2 from J, leaving 8 bases between them. This CDR3 reads CASSQEPGRNQPQHF. The CDR3 bases are TGCGCCAGCAGCCAAGAGCCGGGGCGCAATCAGCCCCAGCATTTT.

The J gene is TRBJ2-3, the V gene TRBV28; maybe TRBD1 (6 bases). Trimming cost V 7 bases and J 2 bases, with 22 bases left between them. The CDR3 has 17 amino acids. CDR1 is MDHEN, CDR2 SYDVKM, per germline. The CDR3: CASTDVAGTQYTDTQYF. The CDR3 nucleotides are TGTGCCAGCACCGACGTCGCCGGGACACAGTACACAGATACGCAGTATTTT.

This chain links TRBV5-1 with TRBJ2-7, with 7 bases fitting TRBD1. Unmatched junction bases numbered 11, after V lost 0 bases and J lost 2 bases. This CDR3 comprises 17 residues. Germline-derived CDR1 and CDR2 are SGHRS and YFSETQ. CDR3 in DNA: TGCGCCAGCAGCTTGGGGGTGAACAGGGGCCTACCCTACGAGCAGTACTTC. It yields the protein CASSLGVNRGLPYEQYF.

The V and J genes are TRBV2 and TRBJ1-4; no definite D call. From germline, CDR1 is SNHLY and CDR2 FYNNEI. The germline V and J ends were trimmed by 1 base and 8 bases, with 2 bases remaining between them. CDR3 size: 11 residues. The CDR3 is CASSEVEKLFF. CDR3 DNA: TGTGCCAGCAGTGAAGTCGAAAAACTGTTTTTT.

This clone was recorded once. The chain links TRBV28 to TRBJ2-7; no clear D. CDR3 size: 15 residues. Germline V gene lookup returns CDR1 MDHEN and CDR2 SYDVKM. Trimming cost V 5 bases and J 0 bases, with 14 bases left between them. The CDR3 nucleotides are TGTGCCAGCAGTCCTTATAGTTTCAGCTCCTACGAGCAGTACTTC. It yields the protein CASSPYSFSSYEQYF.